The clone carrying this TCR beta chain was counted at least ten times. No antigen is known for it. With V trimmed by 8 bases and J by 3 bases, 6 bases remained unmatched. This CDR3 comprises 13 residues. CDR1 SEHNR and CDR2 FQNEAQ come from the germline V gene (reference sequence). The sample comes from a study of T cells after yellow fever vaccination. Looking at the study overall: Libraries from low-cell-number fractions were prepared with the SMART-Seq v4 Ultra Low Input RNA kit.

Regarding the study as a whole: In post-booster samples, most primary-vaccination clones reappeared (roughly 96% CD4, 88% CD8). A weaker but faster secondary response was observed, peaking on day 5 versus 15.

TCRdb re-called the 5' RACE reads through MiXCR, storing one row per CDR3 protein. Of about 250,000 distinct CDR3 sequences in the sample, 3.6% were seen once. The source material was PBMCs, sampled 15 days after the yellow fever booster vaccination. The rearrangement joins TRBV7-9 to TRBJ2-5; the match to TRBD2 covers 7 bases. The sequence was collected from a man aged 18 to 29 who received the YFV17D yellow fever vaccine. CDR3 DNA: TGTGCCAGCCGTACTAGCGCAGAAGAGACCCAGTACTTC. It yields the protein CASRTSAEETQYF.